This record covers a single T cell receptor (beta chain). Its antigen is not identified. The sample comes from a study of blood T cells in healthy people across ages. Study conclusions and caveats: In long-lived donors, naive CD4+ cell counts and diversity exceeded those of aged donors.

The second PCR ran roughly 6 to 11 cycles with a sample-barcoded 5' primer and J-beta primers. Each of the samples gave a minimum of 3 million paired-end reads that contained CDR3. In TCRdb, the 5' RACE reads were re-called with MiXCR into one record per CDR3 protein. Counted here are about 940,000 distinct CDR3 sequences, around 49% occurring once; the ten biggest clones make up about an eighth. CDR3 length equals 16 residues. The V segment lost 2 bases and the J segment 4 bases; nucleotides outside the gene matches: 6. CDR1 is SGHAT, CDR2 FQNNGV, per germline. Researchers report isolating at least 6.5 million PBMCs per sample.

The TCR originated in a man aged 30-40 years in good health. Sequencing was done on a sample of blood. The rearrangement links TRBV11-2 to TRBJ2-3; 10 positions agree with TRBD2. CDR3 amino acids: CASSLRGSGGSDTQYF. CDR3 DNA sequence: TGTGCCAGCAGCTTAAGGGGTAGCGGGGGGTCAGATACGCAGTATTTT.